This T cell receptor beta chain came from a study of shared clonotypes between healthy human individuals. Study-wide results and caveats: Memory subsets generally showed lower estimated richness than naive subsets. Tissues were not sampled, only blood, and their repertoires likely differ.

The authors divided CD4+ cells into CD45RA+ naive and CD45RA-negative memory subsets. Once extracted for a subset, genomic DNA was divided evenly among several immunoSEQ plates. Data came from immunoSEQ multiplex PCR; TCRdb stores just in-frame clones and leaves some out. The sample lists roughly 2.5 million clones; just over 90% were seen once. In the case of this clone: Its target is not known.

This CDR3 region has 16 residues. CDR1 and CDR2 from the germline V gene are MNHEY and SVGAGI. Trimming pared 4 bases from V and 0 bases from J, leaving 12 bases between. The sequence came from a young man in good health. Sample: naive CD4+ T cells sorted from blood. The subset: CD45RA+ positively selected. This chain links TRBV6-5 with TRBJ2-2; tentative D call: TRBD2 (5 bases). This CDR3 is CASSLRTGANTGELFF. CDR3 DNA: TGTGCCAGCAGTTTACGGACTGGGGCGAACACCGGGGAGCTGTTTTTT.